The rows below give T cell receptor beta chains drawn from one sample of a study of blood T cell repertoires in COVID-19. Sequencing used immunoSEQ multiplex PCR; TCRdb keeps in-frame clones, though not all of them. The repertoire has 90,000 to 150,000 clones, 65% to 80% of them found once; the top ten carry about 0.84%. The sample was peripheral blood. These receptors were obtained from a human donor with acute or convalescent COVID-19. The donor label of this sample is uncertain. The CDR3 runs from the conserved cysteine through the conserved F or W. D genes are given only for firm matches. Size is omitted from some rows. Given values are once, few, many or a class for expanded clones.

D	J	size	V	DNA	CDR3
NA	TRBJ1-5	NA	TRBV6-1	TGTGCCAGCAGTGAAAGGGGCAGGGTAGGGCCCCAGCATTTT	CASSERGRVGPQHF
NA	TRBJ1-2	NA	TRBV30	TGTGCCTGGAGCTTGACAGGCCGCTCTGGCTACACCTTC	CAWSLTGRSGYTF
NA	TRBJ2-3	NA	TRBV5-6	TGTGCCAGCAGCTTGCCCTTAATTGATACGCAGTATTTT	CASSLPLIDTQYF
NA	TRBJ2-3	NA	TRBV19	TGTGCCAGTAGTATGGCGGGGTCGAGCACAGATACGCAGTATTTT	CASSMAGSSTDTQYF
TRBD1	TRBJ1-3	NA	TRBV5-8	TGTGCCAGCAGCGACGGGACAGCCCGTCTAGGAGGAAACACCATATATTTT	CASSDGTARLGGNTIYF
NA	TRBJ1-5	few	TRBV7-2	TGTGCCAGCAGCTACGACACACAGGACCCTACCCAGCATTTT	CASSYDTQDPTQHF
NA	TRBJ1-2	NA	TRBV9	TGTGCCAGCAGCGTAGGAACAGGGACCTATGGCTACACCTTC	CASSVGTGTYGYTF
NA	TRBJ1-6	NA	TRBV30	TGTGCCTGGAATCAGGGACTCCTCTTCTCCTATAATTCACCCCTCCACTTT	CAWNQGLLFSYNSPLHF
TRBD2	TRBJ2-3	NA	TRBV6-5	TGTGCCAGCACTTTAGCGGGGGGGCCGACAGATACGCAGTATTTT	CASTLAGGPTDTQYF
TRBD2	TRBJ2-7	once	TRBV28	TGTGCCAGCAGACCTAGCGGGGGACTGATCTCCTACGAGCAGTACTTC	CASRPSGGLISYEQYF
NA	TRBJ1-2	NA	TRBV20-1	TGCAGTGCTAGTTCCGGGGTTGGCTATGGCTACACCTTC	CSASSGVGYGYTF
NA	TRBJ1-5	NA	TRBV13	TGTGCCAGCAGCTTGAGTCGCAATCAGCCCCAGCATTTT	CASSLSRNQPQHF
NA	TRBJ2-1	NA	TRBV3-1/TRBV3-2	TGTGCCAGCAGCCAATCATCTACCACTTACAATGAGCAGTTCTTC	CASSQSSTTYNEQFF
NA	TRBJ1-3	NA	TRBV5-1	TGCGCCAGCAGCTTGGGGGGCAGAAGCTCTGGAAACACCATATATTTT	CASSLGGRSSGNTIYF
NA	TRBJ2-2	NA	TRBV30	TGTGCCTGGAGTTCTGGGGAGTCCGGGGAGCTGTTTTTT	CAWSSGESGELFF
TRBD1	TRBJ1-2	NA	TRBV5-1	TGCGCCAGCAGCTTGGGAACTGGGACAGGGGGCGTCTTCGGCTACACCTTC	CASSLGTGTGGVFGYTF
NA	TRBJ2-3	few	TRBV5-6	TGTGCCAGCAGCTTGGTGCGGGTCACAGATACGCAGTATTTT	CASSLVRVTDTQYF
NA	TRBJ2-7	few	TRBV5-1	TGCGCCAGCAGCTTGGAAGAGGGCTTCTACGAGCAGTACTTC	CASSLEEGFYEQYF
TRBD2	TRBJ2-3	few	TRBV5-1	TGCGCCAGCAGCTTAGAGCGGGGGACAGATACGCAGTATTTT	CASSLERGTDTQYF
TRBD2	TRBJ2-1	once	TRBV18	TGTGCCAGCTCAGGGGCACTAGCGGGGGGCCAGGTTGAGCAGTTCTTC	CASSGALAGGQVEQFF
NA	TRBJ1-4	few	TRBV12-5	TGTGCTAGTGGTTCGGGACAATCAACTAATGAAAAACTGTTTTTT	CASGSGQSTNEKLFF
TRBD1	TRBJ2-2	NA	TRBV5-4	TGTGCCAGCAGCGAGGGACAGGGGAACACCGGGGAGCTGTTTTTT	CASSEGQGNTGELFF
TRBD1	TRBJ2-1	NA	TRBV5-1	TGCGCCAGCAGCTTAGGACAGGGCCGTTGGGATGAGCAGTTCTTC	CASSLGQGRWDEQFF
NA	TRBJ2-3	NA	TRBV3-1/TRBV3-2	TGTGCCAGCAGCCAAGAGAGGCACCTCACAGATACGCAGTATTTT	CASSQERHLTDTQYF
NA	TRBJ2-3	NA	TRBV6-5	TGTGCCAGCAGCCGAGGATATAACACAGATACGCAGTATTTT	CASSRGYNTDTQYF
NA	TRBJ2-1	NA	TRBV27	TGTGCCAGCAACCCTTTGGGCAGGATGTACAATGAGCAGTTCTTC	CASNPLGRMYNEQFF
NA	TRBJ2-6	once	TRBV19	TGTGCCAGTAAAGTAGCCGGACTGACCTCTGGGGCCAACGTCCTGACTTTC	CASKVAGLTSGANVLTF
NA	TRBJ1-2	NA	TRBV6-5	TGTGCCAGCAGTTACGACTCCAGTCGGGGCTACACCTTC	CASSYDSSRGYTF
NA	TRBJ2-2	NA	TRBV6-5	TGTGCCAGCAGTAATGGGCCGGCGACCGGGGAGCTGTTTTTT	CASSNGPATGELFF
NA	TRBJ1-1	NA	TRBV6-6	TGTGCCAGCAGCGATACCGGACAGCCGAACACTGAAGCTTTCTTT	CASSDTGQPNTEAFF
TRBD2	TRBJ2-3	NA	TRBV30	TGTGCCTGGAGTCGCAGCGGGACCAGCACAGATACGCAGTATTTT	CAWSRSGTSTDTQYF
NA	TRBJ1-6	NA	TRBV28	TGTGCCAGCAGCCCAGTTCTCTATAATTCACCCCTCCACTTT	CASSPVLYNSPLHF
NA	TRBJ2-5	NA	TRBV5-1	TGCGCCAGCAGCCCACCAGGCGGGGGCCACGGCAAGACCCAGTACTTC	CASSPPGGGHGKTQYF
TRBD1	TRBJ1-5	NA	TRBV24-1	TGTGCCACCGGGACAGGTCGCAATCAGCCCCAGCATTTT	CATGTGRNQPQHF
TRBD1	TRBJ1-2	NA	TRBV24-1	TGTGCCACCAGTGATCCGGGACAGGGGAGCTATGGCTACACCTTC	CATSDPGQGSYGYTF
NA	TRBJ1-6	NA	TRBV11-2	TGTGCCAGCAGCTCCCCCCGCCGGGGTCCCGTTGGTCATTCACCCCTCCACTTT	CASSSPRRGPVGHSPLHF
TRBD1	TRBJ2-7	NA	TRBV18	TGTGCCAGCTCAACGGACAGGGGTGGTGGGTACGAGCAGTACTTC	CASSTDRGGGYEQYF
NA	TRBJ2-3	once	TRBV5-1	TGCGCCAGCAGCTTGGGTTCGTTCTCCACAGATACGCAGTATTTT	CASSLGSFSTDTQYF
NA	TRBJ2-3	NA	TRBV7-9	TGTGCCAGCAGCCCGAGGGCCACTAGCACAGATACGCAGTATTTT	CASSPRATSTDTQYF
NA	TRBJ1-1	NA	TRBV30	TGTGCCTGGAGTGTAGCCGGGAACACTGAAGCTTTCTTT	CAWSVAGNTEAFF
NA	TRBJ1-6	few	TRBV2	TGTGCCAGCAGTCGCGAGTCACCCCTCCACTTT	CASSRESPLHF
TRBD2	TRBJ2-4	once	TRBV28	TGTGCCAGCAGTTTATCAAGGAGACTAGCGGCTGTAACAGCCAAAAACATTCAGTACTTC	CASSLSRRLAAVTAKNIQYF
TRBD2	TRBJ2-3	NA	TRBV5-1	TGCGCCAGCAGCCCCCGGGCGGGGGGGCCGAGGGCAGATACGCAGTATTTT	CASSPRAGGPRADTQYF
NA	TRBJ2-3	NA	TRBV6-5	TGTGCCAGCAGTTACGGGGAGCCCCTTATCACAGATACGCAGTATTTT	CASSYGEPLITDTQYF
NA	TRBJ1-1	NA	TRBV6-5	TGTGCCACCCTCTTGAACACTGAAGCTTTCTTT	CATLLNTEAFF
TRBD1	TRBJ1-1	NA	TRBV28	TGTGCCAGCAGTCTCCCGGGACAGGCGTTTGAAGCTTTCTTT	CASSLPGQAFEAFF
TRBD2	TRBJ2-3	once	TRBV5-1	TGCGCCAGCAGAAGGACTAGCGGGGGCCCCACAGATACGCAGTATTTT	CASRRTSGGPTDTQYF
TRBD2	TRBJ2-1	once	TRBV10-1	TGCGCCAGCAGTGAGTCGGGACTAGCGGGGGGGCCCGACAATGAGCAGTTCTTC	CASSESGLAGGPDNEQFF
TRBD2	TRBJ2-1	NA	TRBV7-9	TGTGCCAGCAGCTTCGGACTAGCGGGGGGGCCCTACAATGAGCAGTTCTTC	CASSFGLAGGPYNEQFF
NA	TRBJ2-6	NA	TRBV12-5	TGTGCTAGTGGTTTGGTAATCAGGGGGGTATTGAGCTCTGGGGCCAACGTCCTGACTTTC	CASGLVIRGVLSSGANVLTF
NA	TRBJ1-2	NA	TRBV7-2	TGTGCCAGCAGCCCTCAGGCGAACTATGGCTACACCTTC	CASSPQANYGYTF
NA	TRBJ1-5	NA	TRBV4-1	TGCGCCAGCAGCCTGGGGGTTGGGGCGGGGGGACAGCCCCAGCATTTT	CASSLGVGAGGQPQHF
NA	TRBJ1-4	NA	TRBV30	TGTGCCTGGAGCCGTGGCGCGGGTGAAAAACTGTTTTTT	CAWSRGAGEKLFF
NA	TRBJ2-6	NA	TRBV4-1	TGCGCCAGCAGCTCTCAGGGCTACTCTGGGGCCAACGTCCTGACTTTC	CASSSQGYSGANVLTF
NA	TRBJ1-2	many	TRBV7-9	TGTGCCAGCAGCTCGTCGTCCTATGGCTACACCTTC	CASSSSSYGYTF
TRBD2	TRBJ2-7	NA	TRBV24-1	TGTGCCACCAGTGACCGACGACTAGCGGATAACTACGAGCAGTACTTC	CATSDRRLADNYEQYF
NA	TRBJ2-5	few	TRBV14	TGTGCCAGCAGCCAAGGCGGAGGGACAGCGACCCAGTACTTC	CASSQGGGTATQYF
TRBD2	TRBJ2-2	NA	TRBV28	TGTGCCAGCAGATCCCTAGCGGGGGGGCTGAACACCGGGGAGCTGTTTTTT	CASRSLAGGLNTGELFF
NA	TRBJ1-5	NA	TRBV30	TGTGCCTGGAGTGCCGGGGGATTCAGCAATCAGCCCCAGCATTTT	CAWSAGGFSNQPQHF
TRBD1	TRBJ2-7	NA	TRBV2	TGTGCCAGCACGAGACAGGGATACGAGCAGTACTTC	CASTRQGYEQYF